This T cell receptor beta chain stems from a study of response to subunit inactivated influenza vaccine. TCRdb reprocessed the RT-PCR reads with MiXCR, giving one entry per CDR3 protein. The sample comprises some 300,000 distinct CDR3 sequences, about 20% of which are singletons, and about a tenth rests with the top ten. Study-level findings and limits: The study's authors posited that every seasonal influenza vaccination enlists few new T cells.

The V segment lost 4 bases and the J segment 2 bases; nucleotides outside the gene matches: 5. The CDR3 contains 16 residues. Germline V gives CDR1 MNHEY, CDR2 SVGAGI. About this clonotype: Its antigen is undetermined.

The sample here was PBMCs from blood, taken less than 22 months after vaccination. This clonotype was obtained from a man between 50 and 69 years old who received an inactivated influenza vaccine. V gene TRBV6-5 combines with J gene TRBJ2-3; 11 nucleotides match TRBD2. For the CDR3, the DNA is TGTGCCAGCAGTTGGGGACTAGCGGAGGACACAGATACGCAGTATTTT. As protein: CASSWGLAEDTDTQYF.